The 29 T cell receptor beta chains given below trace back to one sample, sequenced in a study of regulatory T cells in long-lasting Graves disease. Time point in this sample: newly diagnosed GD, antithyroid drugs for less than 3 months. The TCR library used RNA extracted from PBMCs. Both iRepertoire HTBI primers and Arm-PCR of CDR3 regions were used to build the TCR beta libraries. TCRdb independently ran MiXCR on the multiplex PCR reads; one entry per CDR3 protein. The data show 300,000 to 400,000 distinct CDR3 sequences, 15% seen once. The sequencing used peripheral blood mononuclear cells (PBMCs), collected at new diagnosis, from a patient treated with antithyroid drugs. The receptors derive from a female donor with Graves disease.

The chain uses TRBV10-3 and TRBJ2-1; tentatively, D is TRBD1 (6 bases). The CDR3 is made up of 13 amino acids. From germline, CDR1 is ENHRY and CDR2 SYGVKD. Trimming removed 7 bases from V and 8 bases from J, with 15 bases in between. The CDR3 reads CAIKPSDSDEQFF. As DNA, the CDR3 is TGTGCCATCAAACCCTCGGACAGTGATGAGCAGTTCTTC.

This clonotype was found a few times. The chain has TRBV27 and TRBJ1-5; D is unresolved. The CDR3 has 14 amino acids. Looked up from germline, CDR1 is MNHEY and CDR2 is SMNVEV (reference sequence). Trimming stripped 6 bases from V and 1 base from J, with 10 bases between. The CDR3 DNA sequence: TGTGCCAGCAGATTAAGATCGAGCAATCAGCCCCAGCATTTT. Translation gives CASRLRSSNQPQHF.

Only a few counts were recorded for this clonotype. The chain carries TRBV12-3 or TRBV12-4 and TRBJ2-6; TRBD1 matches 9 bases. The CDR3 is 16 amino acids. The trim removed 7 bases at V and 0 bases at J, leaving 4 bases unmatched. The CDR3 sequence is CASKGQGSSGANVLTF. The CDR3 DNA is TGTGCCAGCAAGGGACAGGGAAGCTCTGGGGCCAACGTCCTGACTTTC.

This sequence joins TRBV10-3 and TRBJ2-4; TRBD1 or TRBD2 may be the D gene (6 bases each). Trimming shortened V by 3 bases and J by 0 bases, and 9 bases separated the two germline ends. Per germline, CDR1 ENHRY and CDR2 SYGVKD. The CDR3 is made up of 15 amino acids. The CDR3 DNA reads TGTGCCATCAGTGATGGGGGGCTAGCCAAAAACATTCAGTACTTC. It yields the protein CAISDGGLAKNIQYF.

The chain has TRBV28 and TRBJ1-2, with TRBD1 matching 9 bases. V shed 0 bases, J shed 6 bases, and the junction held 5 bases outside the gene matches. The CDR3 extends over 15 amino acids. In germline, CDR1 is MDHEN, CDR2 SYDVKM. CDR3 sequence: CASSLWGTGNNGYTF. The CDR3 coding sequence is TGTGCCAGCAGTTTATGGGGGACAGGGAATAATGGCTACACCTTC.

This clonotype was counted between two and nine times. V is TRBV7-6 and J is TRBJ2-3; D not resolved. CDR3 length: 15 amino acids. From germline, CDR1 is SGHVS and CDR2 FNYEAQ. Trimming pared 3 bases from V and 2 bases from J, leaving 12 bases between. CDR3 amino acids: CASSFRWAFTDTQYF. The CDR3 DNA sequence: TGTGCCAGCAGCTTCCGGTGGGCTTTCACAGATACGCAGTATTTT.

In this sample, this clonotype turned up many times. The chain combines TRBV6-1 with TRBJ1-2, with 8 bases fitting TRBD1. Germline V gives CDR1 MNHNS, CDR2 SASEGT. J gave up 5 bases and V 4 bases, and 3 bases lay outside the gene matches. This CDR3 has 13 residues. Here the CDR3 reads CASSVTGGYGYTF. For the CDR3, the DNA is TGTGCCAGCAGTGTCACAGGGGGGTATGGCTACACCTTC.

At least ten counts were recorded for this clonotype. V usage is TRBV27 and J usage is TRBJ2-7; tentatively, D is TRBD2 (6 bases). This CDR3 is 13 amino acids long. Germline V lookup: CDR1 MNHEY, CDR2 SMNVEV (reference sequence). Trimming removed 8 bases from V and 1 base from J, with 12 bases in between. For the CDR3, the DNA is TGTGCCAGCGGCAACCGGGGGTCCTACGAGCAGTACTTC. It encodes CASGNRGSYEQYF.

Concerning this clonotype: This likely reflects a read error, since a far larger clone is one base away. The J gene is TRBJ2-3, the V gene TRBV7-9; D perhaps matches TRBD2 (5 bases). CDR1 is SEHNR and CDR2 is FQNEAQ in the germline V gene (reference sequence). This CDR3 has 16 amino acids. Between the trimmed V and J ends, which lost 1 base and 3 bases, there was a span of 14 bases. Here the CDR3 DNA reads TGTGCCAGCAGCTTAGTTGAGCGGAATTGGACAGATACGCAGTATTTT. Translating gives CASSLVERNWTDTQYF.

In the case of this clonotype: It is likely a read error: a sequence one base away is far more abundant. V and J are TRBV7-9 and TRBJ2-1; D remains unclear. V lost 1 base to trimming and J lost 5 bases, with 15 bases between them. Germline lookup yields CDR1 SEHNR and CDR2 FQNEAQ (reference sequence). This CDR3 is built from 16 residues. CDR3 in DNA: TGTGCCAGCAGCTTAGAGGTCTGGCGGAAAAACAATGAGCAGTTCTTC. It codes for CASSLEVWRKNNEQFF.

The table lists this clonotype with many counts. The V and J genes are TRBV7-3 and TRBJ2-1; D is perhaps TRBD2 (6 bases). Germline lookup yields CDR1 SGHTA and CDR2 FQGTGA. The V and J ends lost 3 bases and 2 bases respectively, with 8 bases between them. The CDR3 covers 14 residues. CDR3 DNA sequence: TGTGCCAGCAGCTTGGAGGGACCCTACAATGAGCAGTTCTTC. It encodes CASSLEGPYNEQFF. The full variable domain, its missing parts supplied by reference TRBV7-3 and TRBJ2-1, is GAGVSQTPSNKVTEKGKYVELRCDPISGHTALYWYRQSLGQGPEFLIYFQGTGAADDSGLPNDRFFAVRPEGSVSTLKIQRTERGDSAVYLCASSLEGPYNEQFFGPGTRLTVL.

Ten or more counts support this clonotype. J is TRBJ1-6 and V is TRBV28; D might be TRBD1 (6 bases). The CDR3 runs 14 residues. CDR1 MDHEN and CDR2 SYDVKM come from the germline V gene. Trimming left V 4 bases short and J 8 bases short, with 12 bases between. The DNA of the CDR3 is TGTGCCAGCAGTTCTACAGGGTCGCATTCACCCCTCCACTTT. It yields the protein CASSSTGSHSPLHF.

The rearrangement links TRBV6-5 to TRBJ1-2, with D tentatively TRBD1 (5 bases). The germline CDR1 and CDR2 sequences are MNHEY and SVGAGI. The V and J ends lost 3 bases and 6 bases respectively, with 20 bases between them. The CDR3 consists of 16 residues. CDR3 nucleotide sequence: TGTGCCAGCAGTTATCTTTCAGCCGGGACCGACCATGGCTACACCTTC. Its translation is CASSYLSAGTDHGYTF.

In its sample, this clonotype was seen many times. The V gene is TRBV6-1, the J gene TRBJ2-3, with TRBD1 as a possible D gene (6 bases). The germline V gene encodes CDR1 MNHNS and CDR2 SASEGT. V gave up 6 bases and J gave up 4 bases, with 14 bases separating them. This CDR3 has 14 residues. CDR3 loop: CASRITGNPDTQYF. DNA of the CDR3: TGTGCCAGCAGGATAACAGGGAATCCAGATACGCAGTATTTT.

This clonotype was found a few times. The chain recombines TRBV6-1 with TRBJ1-3, with D unclear. CDR1 and CDR2 from the germline V gene are MNHNS and SASEGT. Trimming shortened V by 7 bases and J by 2 bases, and 9 bases separated the two germline ends. CDR3 length: 13 residues. For the CDR3, the DNA is TGTGCCAGCACGCGGACTGCTGGAAACACCATATATTTT. It encodes CASTRTAGNTIYF.

This clonotype was counted at least ten times. The chain employs TRBV7-2 and TRBJ1-1; D is ambiguous. With 5 bases removed from V and 4 bases from J, the gap between germline ends came to 14 bases. From germline, CDR1 is SGHTA and CDR2 FQGNSA. This CDR3 has 14 residues. CDR3 coding DNA: TGTGCCAGCAGCACCGGGGTCTATCCCACTGAAGCTTTCTTT. Residues: CASSTGVYPTEAFF.

This clonotype has only a few counts. The rearrangement joins TRBV6-2 or TRBV6-3 to TRBJ2-6; D may correspond to TRBD1 or TRBD2 (5 bases each). The CDR3 covers 15 residues. The germline V and J ends were trimmed by 5 bases and 4 bases, with 12 bases remaining between them. Germline CDR1 reads MNHEY; CDR2 reads SVGEGT. In DNA, the CDR3 is TGTGCCAGCAGTGGGACCCCCGCCGGGGCCAACGTCCTGACTTTC. This codes for CASSGTPAGANVLTF.

In this sample, this clonotype turned up a few times. This chain joins TRBV7-9 and TRBJ1-4; no reliable D call. V lost 4 bases, J lost 8 bases, and 17 bases lay in between. The CDR3 has 15 residues. The germline V gene encodes CDR1 SEHNR and CDR2 FQNEAQ (reference sequence). CDR3 bases: TGTGCCAGCAGCTCCCTGGGCGGGGATGGGGAAAAACTGTTTTTT. It yields the protein CASSSLGGDGEKLFF.

This clonotype was detected a few times. V usage is TRBV12-3 or TRBV12-4 and J usage is TRBJ2-2; 8 bases match TRBD2. The V and J ends lost 5 bases and 17 bases, in that order; junction bases with no gene match: 16. This CDR3 has 14 amino acids. CDR3 in DNA: TGTGCCAGCAGTCCGAGGGCCCATCCGGGGACTAGTTTTTTT. It is translated as CASSPRAHPGTSFF.

This clonotype was observed a few times. With a much larger clone just one base away, this may be a read error. This chain uses TRBV20-1 with TRBJ2-1, with TRBD1 matching over 8 bases. Per the germline V gene, CDR1 is DFQATT and CDR2 is SNEGSKA (reference sequence). V was pared by 5 bases and J by 10 bases, with 13 bases of the junction left unmatched. CDR3 length: 14 residues. Here the CDR3 DNA reads TGCAGTGCTTTGACAGGGGAGGAACTTGGCGAGCAGTTCTTC. Protein product: CSALTGEELGEQFF.

V and J are TRBV12-3 or TRBV12-4 and TRBJ1-2; the match to TRBD1 covers 7 bases. The V segment lost 6 bases and the J segment 6 bases; nucleotides outside the gene matches: 10. CDR3 length equals 14 residues. CDR3 in DNA: TGTGCCAGCAGATCCACCGGGACAGCGCATGGCTACACCTTC. This gives the protein CASRSTGTAHGYTF.

This clonotype was seen many times. The V call is TRBV6-2 or TRBV6-3, the J call TRBJ2-1; 7 positions match TRBD1. This CDR3 is 13 amino acids long. Germline V gene lookup returns CDR1 MNHEY and CDR2 SVGEGT. Unmatched junction bases numbered 2, after V lost 5 bases and J lost 4 bases. The CDR3 DNA sequence: TGTGCCAGCAGTGGGACAGATTACAATGAGCAGTTCTTC. Translating it yields CASSGTDYNEQFF.

The chain couples TRBV5-6 to TRBJ1-4; D ambiguous. CDR3 length: 14 residues. Per germline, CDR1 SGHDT and CDR2 YYEEEE. V lost 4 bases, J lost 5 bases, and 12 bases lay in between. Written as DNA, the CDR3 is TGTGCCAGCAGCCCCGGACGACTAAATGAAAAACTGTTTTTT. Protein sequence: CASSPGRLNEKLFF.

This clonotype was picked up many times. The chain links TRBV7-9 to TRBJ1-1; no definite D call. The CDR3 is 13 amino acids. V was shortened by 6 bases and J by 4 bases, with 12 bases between the two germline ends. The germline V gene encodes CDR1 SEHNR and CDR2 FQNEAQ (reference sequence). Written as DNA, the CDR3 is TGTGCCAGCAGGCAGACCGGAGGCACTGAAGCTTTCTTT. This encodes CASRQTGGTEAFF.

This clonotype was found many times. Written as DNA, the CDR3 is TGTGCCAGCGGGGACAGGGGGCTCTTCAACACCATATATTTT. It is translated as CASGDRGLFNTIYF. The chain links TRBV28 to TRBJ1-3, with TRBD1 identical over 12 bases. This CDR3 has 14 amino acids. The germline CDR1 and CDR2 sequences are MDHEN and SYDVKM. V was clipped by 8 bases and J by 7 bases; unmatched bases: 6.

The CDR3 sequence: CASRARQYGNTIYF. The CDR3, as DNA: TGTGCCAGCAGGGCCCGACAGTATGGAAACACCATATATTTT. V and J are TRBV13 and TRBJ1-3; possible D gene TRBD1, 5 bases. The CDR3 loop spans 14 amino acids. CDR1 is PRHDT and CDR2 is FYEKMQ in the germline V gene (reference sequence). V gave up 6 bases and J gave up 3 bases, with 12 bases separating them.

In its sample, this clonotype was seen many times. The chain employs TRBV28 and TRBJ2-7; 8 bases fit TRBD2. The V gene's germline CDR1 is MDHEN and CDR2 SYDVKM. CDR3 length equals 15 residues. The V segment lost 0 bases and the J segment 1 base; nucleotides outside the gene matches: 2. The DNA of the CDR3 is TGTGCCAGCAGTTTATGGCGGGAGGCTTCCTACGAGCAGTACTTC. This codes for CASSLWREASYEQYF.

This clonotype has ten or more counts. This rearrangement joins TRBV3-1 to TRBJ2-7, with 9 bases aligning to TRBD2. This CDR3 has 15 amino acids. Trimming at V came to 1 base and at J to 3 bases, leaving 4 bases not matched to a gene. Germline assignment: CDR1 LGHDT and CDR2 YNNKEL (reference sequence). CDR3 in amino acids: CASSQGIAGDYEQYF. In DNA, the CDR3 is TGTGCCAGCAGCCAAGGGATAGCGGGGGACTACGAGCAGTACTTC.

V usage is TRBV4-3 and J usage is TRBJ1-2; no clear D gene. Germline-derived CDR1 and CDR2 are LGHNA and YSLEER. V lost 1 base and J 3 bases, leaving 15 bases between the germline ends. This CDR3 is 16 amino acids long. The CDR3 DNA reads as TGCGCCAGCAGCCAAGTCCCCGGGAGTGGAGACTATGGCTACACCTTC. Its translation: CASSQVPGSGDYGYTF.